Listed below are T cell receptor beta chains from one sample, sequenced in a study of T cell changes during pregnancy in multiple sclerosis. Measured with immunoSEQ multiplex PCR; TCRdb has only the in-frame clones, and not every one. This table has 60,000 to 70,000 clones, about 93% appearing once. The sequencing used peripheral blood, collected in the third trimester of pregnancy. These receptors were taken from a female donor in good health, enrolled as a control in a pregnancy study. Both conserved end residues are part of each CDR3. D genes are given only for firm matches. Some rows have no size entry. The others give once, few or many, or a class for an expanded clone.

j_call clone_size d_call v_call cdr3_aa cdr3_nt
TRBJ1-6 NA NA TRBV6-1 CASRVSSLFHF TGTGCCAGCCGAGTGAGTTCGCTCTTCCACTTT
TRBJ2-1 NA TRBD1 TRBV28 CASSSPWTGVNEQFF TGTGCCAGCAGTTCCCCTTGGACAGGGGTCAATGAGCAGTTCTTC
TRBJ2-7 NA TRBD1 TRBV4-2 CASSQAWQGARGEQYF TGTGCCAGCAGCCAAGCATGGCAGGGGGCGCGCGGGGAGCAGTACTTC
TRBJ1-1 NA TRBD1 TRBV27 CASSFLDRLETEAFF TGTGCCAGCAGTTTTTTGGACAGGCTAGAGACTGAAGCTTTCTTT
TRBJ2-1 NA NA TRBV9 CASSAPRGGVAYNEQFF TGTGCCAGCAGCGCGCCGAGGGGGGGGGTGGCCTACAATGAGCAGTTCTTC
TRBJ1-6 NA NA TRBV18 CASSEQGSYNSPLHF TGTGCCAGCTCCGAACAGGGTTCCTATAATTCACCCCTCCACTTT
TRBJ2-7 NA NA TRBV7-2 CASSPPGMGAISYEQYF TGTGCCAGCAGCCCCCCAGGGATGGGGGCAATATCCTACGAGCAGTACTTC
TRBJ1-1 NA NA TRBV5-1 CASSLYVRGAGTEAFF TGCGCCAGCAGCTTGTATGTTCGGGGGGCAGGTACTGAAGCTTTCTTT
TRBJ2-1 NA TRBD1 TRBV15 CATSRVSGTGSDEQFF TGTGCCACCAGCAGAGTTTCCGGGACAGGGTCGGATGAGCAGTTCTTC
TRBJ1-2 NA NA TRBV7-9 CASSLGGGTRYGYTF TGTGCCAGCAGCTTAGGTGGAGGGACCAGATATGGCTACACCTTC
TRBJ2-1 NA TRBD1 TRBV7-2 CASSLFSGTGNEQFF TGTGCCAGCAGCTTATTTTCCGGGACAGGGAATGAGCAGTTCTTC
TRBJ1-4 NA NA TRBV11-2 CASSFQGGQKLFF TGTGCCAGCAGCTTTCAGGGCGGTCAAAAACTGTTTTTT
TRBJ2-3 NA TRBD1 TRBV7-8 CASSPYGTGLTDTQYF TGTGCCAGCAGCCCGTACGGGACAGGGCTCACAGATACGCAGTATTTT
TRBJ2-5 NA NA TRBV29-1 CSVSPFGAMETQYF TGCAGCGTGTCCCCTTTTGGAGCGATGGAGACCCAGTACTTC
TRBJ2-7 NA TRBD1 TRBV5-4 CASSMGQFSYEQYF TGTGCCAGCAGCATGGGACAGTTCTCCTACGAGCAGTACTTC
TRBJ2-3 NA NA TRBV7-2 CASSTREATDTQYF TGTGCCAGCAGCACGAGGGAGGCCACAGATACGCAGTATTTT
TRBJ1-5 NA TRBD1 TRBV5-1 CASSLGTENQPQHF TGCGCCAGCAGCTTAGGGACAGAAAATCAGCCCCAGCATTTT
TRBJ2-4 NA NA TRBV5-6 CASSLGRLAKNIQYF TGTGCCAGCAGCTTGGGGAGGCTAGCCAAAAACATTCAGTACTTC
TRBJ1-1 NA NA TRBV29-1 CSVGGGGLFSTEAFF TGCAGCGTTGGGGGAGGAGGACTGTTCAGTACTGAAGCTTTCTTT
TRBJ1-1 NA NA TRBV27 CASRRQARDEAFF TGTGCCAGCAGGCGACAGGCAAGGGATGAAGCTTTCTTT
TRBJ2-5 NA TRBD2 TRBV5-8 CASSLQGLKETQYF TGTGCCAGCAGCTTGCAGGGACTAAAAGAGACCCAGTACTTC
TRBJ1-5 NA NA TRBV27 CATNSAGPGQPQHF TGTGCCACCAATTCCGCCGGACCAGGGCAGCCCCAGCATTTT
TRBJ2-7 NA TRBD1 TRBV28 CASSLRRTGNEQYF TGTGCCAGCAGTTTGAGAAGGACAGGGAACGAGCAGTACTTC
TRBJ1-1 NA NA TRBV18 CASSSDRNTEAFF TGTGCCAGCTCTTCTGACAGGAACACTGAAGCTTTCTTT
TRBJ1-5 once NA TRBV4-1 CASSQSGLTQPQHF TGCGCCAGCAGCCAATCCGGACTCACGCAGCCCCAGCATTTT
TRBJ2-1 NA NA TRBV4-3 CASSQNQATTLYNEQFF TGCGCCAGCAGCCAGAATCAGGCTACCACATTGTACAATGAGCAGTTCTTC
TRBJ2-3 NA TRBD2 TRBV6-6 CASSGLAATDTQYF TGTGCCAGCAGCGGACTAGCGGCCACAGATACGCAGTATTTT